This paragraph covers one T cell receptor beta chain sequence. Its antigen has not been determined. The sample holds no much larger clone one base away, and base qualities are not on file. The sample is drawn from a study of immune cell composition in non-small cell lung cancer (dated by TCRdb to about 2017). With respect to the entire study: Histologic subtype was assigned using H&E plus p63, CK5, Napsin A and TTF-1 immunohistochemistry, mainly lung adenocarcinoma or squamous cell carcinoma. In supplementary cohort #1, which comprised around ten lung adenocarcinoma cases, paired tumour/lung TCR-beta sequencing was performed and TIL populations were generated so that tumour reactivity could be assessed. The subtype comparisons left out several tumour specimens with TCR-beta data because those specimens were rare histological subtypes. Adaptive Biotechnologies TCR-beta sequencing was carried out on about 31 paired NSCLC tumour and non-adjacent lung specimens, as well as on approximately 26 tumour-only specimens.

CDR1 MNHNS and CDR2 SASEGT are derived from the germline V gene. Cut back by 7 bases and 5 bases, the V and J ends lie 11 bases apart. From the cysteine up to the phenylalanine, the CDR3 has a length of 12 residues. Of all the DNA, just the CDR3 is kept, 36 bases in frame from base 1. A two-step multiplex PCR amplified TCR-beta CDR3 regions from genomic DNA, and the second step of the PCR added Illumina-compatible adaptors. As a commercial immunoSEQ service, TCR-beta immunosequencing was carried out on an Illumina platform. The published analysis was carried out like this. Repertoires were summarised as Top 10 Clones, the percentage of T-cell templates from the ten most frequent sequences, and productive clonality. Productive clonality ranged from 0 to 1, with 1 indicating a monoclonal population. Sequences comprising at least 0.1% of tumour T-cell templates but absent from matched non-adjacent lung were defined as tumour-associated clones and were identified via log10 scatter plots. Analyses were done in GraphPad Prism7 and R, with Student's t-tests for two-group comparisons, ANOVA for stages, and linear regression for relationships. TCRdb's version of the immuneACCESS table is confined to in-frame rearrangements and falls short of the full clone set. An unresolved V gene accounts for under half of the shortfall where checked; the remainder is of unknown origin. V and J calls and clone size are those listed in that table; D and trimming were worked out from the DNA. Within this sample are several thousand clones, with about 80% of them counted one time only. The leading ten clones occupy about 9% of the sample.

Study-level results and caveats: The reactivity cohort included only roughly nine cases, and whether tumour-reactive clones share sequences with the dominant in vivo tumour-associated clones was not shown. Across 9 to 10 adenocarcinoma cases, TIL tumour reactivity correlated strongly with maximal tumour-associated clone frequency but not with overall clonality. Top 10 clone scores and productive clonality were significantly higher in lung squamous cell carcinoma than in lung adenocarcinoma tumours. Smoking pack-years did not significantly correlate with tumour TCR-beta clonality. Nearly half of NSCLC cases had tumour-associated clones >0.5%, found in less than 40% of adenocarcinomas compared with 75% to 80% of squamous carcinomas.

Genomic DNA was extracted with the QIAamp DNA kit from frozen aliquots of unsorted single-cell suspensions. The tumour samples consisted of non-small cell lung cancer tissue that had been surgically resected. Tissues were received within 2 hours of resection and were immediately processed into single-cell suspensions. Tissue was mechanically dissociated and enzymatically digested with DNase I, collagenase I and hyaluronidase for around 27 minutes at 37 °C, then filtered and RBC-lysed. The source of this sequence is a human donor with non-small cell lung cancer. The sample taken for sequencing was lung tumor tissue. The rearranged segments are TRBV6-1 and TRBJ1-1; too little of a D gene remains to name it. The CDR3 protein sequence reads: CASMEGGTEAFF. The base sequence is TGTGCCAGCATGGAAGGAGGGACTGAAGCTTTCTTT.